A selection of T cell receptor beta chains follows, all from one sample in a study of blood T cell repertoires in COVID-19. This table comes from immunoSEQ multiplex PCR, and its TCRdb copy is limited to in-frame clones, with some not included. This table has some 320,000 clones, roughly 90% appearing once. The sequencing sample was made of PBMCs or T cells enriched from blood (not recorded which). Receptors were obtained from a woman aged 25-40 years who had been exposed to COVID-19. CDR3s include the opening cysteine and the closing phenylalanine or tryptophan. A D gene is named only where the DNA matches it firmly. Size is omitted from some rows. Given values are once, few, many or a class for expanded clones.

d_call: TRBD1
v_call: TRBV5-6
j_call: TRBJ1-2
clone_size: .
cdr3_nt: TGTGCCAGCAGCGGACAGGGTTACTATGGCTACACCTTC
cdr3_aa: CASSGQGYYGYTF

d_call: TRBD1
v_call: TRBV7-2
j_call: TRBJ1-2
clone_size: few
cdr3_nt: TGTGCCAGCAGCTTAGGGGTAGGGGGCTTAAATGGCTACACCTTC
cdr3_aa: CASSLGVGGLNGYTF

d_call: .
v_call: TRBV4-1
j_call: TRBJ1-5
clone_size: .
cdr3_nt: TGCGCCAGCAGCCAAGATTGGGGGGGTTATAGCAATCAGCCCCAGCATTTT
cdr3_aa: CASSQDWGGYSNQPQHF

d_call: TRBD1
v_call: TRBV7-2
j_call: TRBJ1-5
clone_size: .
cdr3_nt: TGTGCCAGCAGCGTACAGGGGGGTCACAATCAGCCCCAGCATTTT
cdr3_aa: CASSVQGGHNQPQHF

d_call: .
v_call: TRBV4-3
j_call: TRBJ1-2
clone_size: .
cdr3_nt: TGCGCCAGCAGCCAAGTAGCGTCAGGGGCGCGGCATGGCTACACCTTC
cdr3_aa: CASSQVASGARHGYTF

d_call: .
v_call: TRBV11-2
j_call: TRBJ2-5
clone_size: .
cdr3_nt: TGTGCCAGCAGCTTAGGAGTTGTAGAGACCCAGTACTTC
cdr3_aa: CASSLGVVETQYF

d_call: .
v_call: TRBV27
j_call: TRBJ1-1
clone_size: .
cdr3_nt: TGTGCCAGCAGTTTAAATCAGGGCCGCACTGAAGCTTTCTTT
cdr3_aa: CASSLNQGRTEAFF

d_call: .
v_call: TRBV11-2
j_call: TRBJ2-7
clone_size: .
cdr3_nt: TGTGCCAGCAGCCCAGGGGGCGGGGGAGCCTACGAGCAGTACTTC
cdr3_aa: CASSPGGGGAYEQYF

d_call: .
v_call: TRBV7-6
j_call: TRBJ2-7
clone_size: .
cdr3_nt: TGTGCCAGCAGCTTAGCGGTTTCGACGGGTTCCAGGGGACAAGGCGAGCAGTACTTC
cdr3_aa: CASSLAVSTGSRGQGEQYF

d_call: TRBD1
v_call: TRBV5-1
j_call: TRBJ2-7
clone_size: .
cdr3_nt: TGCGCCAGCAGCTCCACGGGACAGGGGGCTGCCGAGCAGTACTTC
cdr3_aa: CASSSTGQGAAEQYF

d_call: .
v_call: TRBV18
j_call: TRBJ1-3
clone_size: .
cdr3_nt: TGTGCCAGCTCACCTCAGGGTGGCCGACACTCTGGAAACACCATATATTTT
cdr3_aa: CASSPQGGRHSGNTIYF

d_call: TRBD1
v_call: TRBV5-1
j_call: TRBJ1-6
clone_size: .
cdr3_nt: TGCGCCAGCAGCTTGGTCGTCGGACAGGGACTGGATTCACCCCTCCACTTT
cdr3_aa: CASSLVVGQGLDSPLHF

d_call: TRBD2
v_call: TRBV5-1
j_call: TRBJ2-3
clone_size: .
cdr3_nt: TGCGCCAGCAGCGTATTAGCGGGGGCTCAAGGAGATACGCAGTATTTT
cdr3_aa: CASSVLAGAQGDTQYF

d_call: .
v_call: TRBV19
j_call: TRBJ2-3
clone_size: once
cdr3_nt: TGTGCCAGTAGTGCAGAACAGGGTAGGAGTACGCAGTATTTT
cdr3_aa: CASSAEQGRSTQYF

d_call: TRBD1
v_call: TRBV7-9
j_call: TRBJ2-1
clone_size: .
cdr3_nt: TGTGCCAGCAGCTTGGGACAGGTTAAGGCCGATGAGCAGTTCTTC
cdr3_aa: CASSLGQVKADEQFF

d_call: .
v_call: TRBV19
j_call: TRBJ2-3
clone_size: .
cdr3_nt: TGTGCCAGTACCACCGGGACTCAAGATACGCAGTATTTT
cdr3_aa: CASTTGTQDTQYF

d_call: .
v_call: TRBV5-1
j_call: TRBJ2-5
clone_size: .
cdr3_nt: TGCGCCAGCACCCGCGTCGGAGAGACCCAGTACTTC
cdr3_aa: CASTRVGETQYF

d_call: TRBD1
v_call: TRBV9
j_call: TRBJ2-1
clone_size: .
cdr3_nt: TGTGCCAGCAGCGAAAGCCGGGACAGGGTCACAAATGAGCAGTTCTTC
cdr3_aa: CASSESRDRVTNEQFF

d_call: TRBD1
v_call: TRBV28
j_call: TRBJ1-2
clone_size: .
cdr3_nt: TGTGCCAGCAGTTTACCCCCCGGACAGGGAGACTATGGCTACACCTTC
cdr3_aa: CASSLPPGQGDYGYTF

d_call: .
v_call: TRBV19
j_call: TRBJ1-6
clone_size: .
cdr3_nt: TGTGCCAGTAGTATAGATATGCGGAGGAATTCACCCCTCCACTTT
cdr3_aa: CASSIDMRRNSPLHF

d_call: .
v_call: TRBV5-1
j_call: TRBJ2-7
clone_size: .
cdr3_nt: TGCGCCAGCAGCCCCGGAGGCGGGGCCTACCAACCCTACGAGCAGTACTTC
cdr3_aa: CASSPGGGAYQPYEQYF

d_call: .
v_call: TRBV4-1
j_call: TRBJ1-1
clone_size: once
cdr3_nt: TGCGCCAGCAGCCAAGGAAACAGGGCATGGGCTTTCTTT
cdr3_aa: CASSQGNRAWAFF

d_call: .
v_call: TRBV4-1
j_call: TRBJ2-5
clone_size: .
cdr3_nt: TGCGCCAGCAGCCCGCGGGGTCAAGAGACCCAGTACTTC
cdr3_aa: CASSPRGQETQYF

d_call: TRBD2
v_call: TRBV18
j_call: TRBJ2-3
clone_size: once
cdr3_nt: TGTGCCAGCTCACCAACTAGCGGGGTGATAGATACGCAGTATTTT
cdr3_aa: CASSPTSGVIDTQYF

d_call: TRBD2
v_call: TRBV19
j_call: TRBJ2-1
clone_size: .
cdr3_nt: TGTGCCAGTAGTATAGACCTACTAGCGGGGGGGCGGGATGAGCAGTTCTTC
cdr3_aa: CASSIDLLAGGRDEQFF